The entry below describes one TCR beta chain. The sample is drawn from a study of blood T cell repertoires in COVID-19. Background on the study: Collection of acute and convalescent COVID-19 samples took place in the United States, Italy and Spain.

Everyone who took part was about 18 to 90 years old, and they came from 24 US areas. The V gene lost 3 bases and the J gene lost 5 bases, with 10 bases spanning the gap. Germline assignment: CDR1 LGHDT and CDR2 YNNKEL (reference sequence). The CDR3 covers 13 residues. Data came from immunoSEQ multiplex PCR; TCRdb stores just in-frame clones and leaves some out. Of roughly 250,000 clones listed, 70% to 90% are singletons. This sequence joins TRBV3-1 (or the pseudogene TRBV3-2) and TRBJ1-1, with D possibly TRBD1 on 5 matching bases. The clonotype comes from a woman in her 30s who had recovered from COVID-19. What was sequenced was PBMCs or T cells enriched from blood (not recorded which). DNA of the CDR3: TGTGCCAGCAGCCAGCAGGGTATTACTGAAGCTTTCTTT. Its translation: CASSQQGITEAFF.